This is a list of T cell receptor beta chains from one sample in a study of T cell responses to AZD1222 COVID-19 vaccine. Libraries were prepared by immunoSEQ multiplex PCR; TCRdb keeps only in-frame clonotypes and omits some of them. The sample lists around 120,000 clones, over 80% occurring once. This sample comprised peripheral blood, obtained on day 0 of AZD1222 vaccination. The receptors stem from an adult in good health. Each CDR3 is given with its conserved first and last residue. Each record gives: clone size, J gene, D gene, V gene, CDR3 protein, CDR3 DNA. A D gene is named only where the DNA matches it firmly. Part of the rows lack a size; the others show once, few, many or a class for expanded clones.

abundance: .; j_gene: TRBJ1-1; d_gene: .; v_gene: TRBV2; CDR3aa: CASILGKGNTEAFF; CDR3nt: TGTGCCAGCATACTAGGAAAAGGAAACACTGAAGCTTTCTTT
abundance: .; j_gene: TRBJ2-5; d_gene: TRBD1; v_gene: TRBV9; CDR3aa: CASSASGQGWETQYF; CDR3nt: TGTGCCAGCAGCGCCAGCGGACAGGGGTGGGAGACCCAGTACTTC
abundance: once; j_gene: TRBJ2-4; d_gene: .; v_gene: TRBV7-8; CDR3aa: CASSYQADIQYF; CDR3nt: TGTGCCAGCAGCTACCAGGCGGACATTCAGTACTTC
abundance: .; j_gene: TRBJ2-7; d_gene: TRBD2; v_gene: TRBV28; CDR3aa: CASSAHGRLAGGEYF; CDR3nt: TGTGCCAGCAGTGCCCACGGGAGGTTAGCGGGGGGGGAGTACTTC
abundance: .; j_gene: TRBJ1-1; d_gene: TRBD1; v_gene: TRBV4-3; CDR3aa: CASSQEYRGSNTEAFF; CDR3nt: TGCGCCAGCAGCCAAGAATACAGGGGGTCGAACACTGAAGCTTTCTTT
abundance: .; j_gene: TRBJ1-1; d_gene: .; v_gene: TRBV4-3; CDR3aa: CASAGQTGLNTEAFF; CDR3nt: TGCGCCAGCGCCGGACAAACAGGCTTGAACACTGAAGCTTTCTTT
abundance: once; j_gene: TRBJ1-2; d_gene: TRBD1; v_gene: TRBV6-5; CDR3aa: CASSPAGQGFEGYTF; CDR3nt: TGTGCCAGCAGTCCAGCAGGACAGGGGTTTGAGGGCTACACCTTC
abundance: .; j_gene: TRBJ1-5; d_gene: TRBD1; v_gene: TRBV23-1; CDR3aa: CASSQSLARGRDQPQHF; CDR3nt: TGCGCCAGCAGTCAATCGTTAGCCAGGGGGAGGGATCAGCCCCAGCATTTT
abundance: .; j_gene: TRBJ2-3; d_gene: .; v_gene: TRBV27; CDR3aa: CASSNSPDTQYF; CDR3nt: TGTGCCAGCAGTAATTCTCCAGATACGCAGTATTTT
abundance: .; j_gene: TRBJ1-5; d_gene: TRBD1; v_gene: TRBV6-5; CDR3aa: CASRDSQYQPQHF; CDR3nt: TGTGCCAGTCGGGACAGTCAGTACCAGCCCCAGCATTTT
abundance: .; j_gene: TRBJ2-7; d_gene: .; v_gene: TRBV28; CDR3aa: CASSFWVGGYEQYF; CDR3nt: TGTGCCAGCAGTTTTTGGGTGGGGGGCTACGAGCAGTACTTC
abundance: .; j_gene: TRBJ2-6; d_gene: .; v_gene: TRBV5-1; CDR3aa: CASSFRSPGANVLTF; CDR3nt: TGCGCCAGCAGTTTCAGGAGCCCTGGGGCCAACGTCCTGACTTTC
abundance: .; j_gene: TRBJ1-4; d_gene: .; v_gene: TRBV6-5; CDR3aa: CASSTYKNLNEKLFF; CDR3nt: TGTGCCAGCAGTACCTACAAGAACCTCAATGAAAAACTGTTTTTT
abundance: .; j_gene: TRBJ2-7; d_gene: TRBD2; v_gene: TRBV7-9; CDR3aa: CASSLGEGEQYF; CDR3nt: TGTGCCAGCAGCTTAGGGGAGGGCGAGCAGTACTTC
abundance: .; j_gene: TRBJ1-5; d_gene: .; v_gene: TRBV7-6; CDR3aa: CASSLGDASYNQPQHF; CDR3nt: TGTGCCAGCAGCTTAGGGGACGCAAGTTACAATCAGCCCCAGCATTTT
abundance: .; j_gene: TRBJ1-1; d_gene: .; v_gene: TRBV3-1/TRBV3-2; CDR3aa: CASSQGGAGREAFF; CDR3nt: TGTGCCAGCAGCCAAGGAGGAGCAGGGAGGGAAGCTTTCTTT
abundance: once; j_gene: TRBJ2-1; d_gene: .; v_gene: TRBV27; CDR3aa: CASTPGIYNEQFF; CDR3nt: TGTGCCAGCACGCCGGGTATATACAATGAGCAGTTCTTC
abundance: .; j_gene: TRBJ2-2; d_gene: TRBD2; v_gene: TRBV4-3; CDR3aa: CASSPQAGTSGGNWELFF; CDR3nt: TGCGCCAGCAGCCCCCAGGCCGGGACTAGCGGGGGGAATTGGGAGCTGTTTTTT
abundance: .; j_gene: TRBJ1-1; d_gene: .; v_gene: TRBV12-3/TRBV12-4; CDR3aa: CASSLVWNTEAFF; CDR3nt: TGTGCCAGCAGTCTGGTGTGGAACACTGAAGCTTTCTTT
abundance: .; j_gene: TRBJ1-5; d_gene: .; v_gene: TRBV27; CDR3aa: CASSLGGVLSNQPQHF; CDR3nt: TGTGCCAGCAGTTTAGGAGGAGTCCTTAGCAATCAGCCCCAGCATTTT
abundance: .; j_gene: TRBJ2-2; d_gene: .; v_gene: TRBV5-4; CDR3aa: CASSPGVGTGELFF; CDR3nt: TGTGCCAGCAGCCCAGGGGTGGGCACCGGGGAGCTGTTTTTT
abundance: .; j_gene: TRBJ2-7; d_gene: TRBD1; v_gene: TRBV4-1; CDR3aa: CASRLTGSSYEQYF; CDR3nt: TGCGCCAGCAGGCTGACAGGGAGCTCCTACGAGCAGTACTTC
abundance: .; j_gene: TRBJ2-7; d_gene: .; v_gene: TRBV12-3/TRBV12-4; CDR3aa: CASSATEYEQYF; CDR3nt: TGTGCCAGCAGTGCGACAGAATACGAGCAGTACTTC
abundance: .; j_gene: TRBJ2-5; d_gene: .; v_gene: TRBV4-1; CDR3aa: CASSQGRGQTQYF; CDR3nt: TGCGCCAGCAGCCAAGGCCGGGGGCAGACCCAGTACTTC
abundance: few; j_gene: TRBJ1-2; d_gene: TRBD1; v_gene: TRBV2; CDR3aa: CASSPDRGRAGYTF; CDR3nt: TGTGCCAGCAGCCCGGACAGGGGGCGCGCTGGCTACACCTTC
abundance: .; j_gene: TRBJ2-7; d_gene: .; v_gene: TRBV11-3; CDR3aa: CASSLGGVHEQYF; CDR3nt: TGTGCCAGCAGCTTAGGTGGGGTACACGAGCAGTACTTC
abundance: .; j_gene: TRBJ2-3; d_gene: .; v_gene: TRBV2; CDR3aa: CASSEPQKTGLSTDTQYF; CDR3nt: TGTGCCAGCAGTGAGCCCCAGAAAACGGGACTCAGCACAGATACGCAGTATTTT
abundance: .; j_gene: TRBJ1-3; d_gene: .; v_gene: TRBV6-5; CDR3aa: CASSVGSFSGNTIYF; CDR3nt: TGTGCCAGCAGCGTCGGGTCATTCTCTGGAAACACCATATATTTT
abundance: .; j_gene: TRBJ1-2; d_gene: .; v_gene: TRBV7-8; CDR3aa: CASSRDSGGDYGYTF; CDR3nt: TGTGCCAGCAGCAGAGACAGCGGGGGGGACTATGGCTACACCTTC
abundance: .; j_gene: TRBJ1-2; d_gene: .; v_gene: TRBV19; CDR3aa: CASSYGYGYTF; CDR3nt: TGTGCCAGTAGTTACGGCTATGGCTACACCTTC